This TCR beta chain emerged from a study of shared clonotypes between healthy human individuals. On this clone itself: This sample includes further DNA sequences coding for the same CDR3.

The CDR3 extends over 14 amino acids. With 0 bases removed from V and 0 bases from J, the gap between germline ends came to 7 bases. Germline CDR1 SGHNT, CDR2 YYREEE (reference sequence). Deep-level running was used for the assay. Clones were sequenced by immunoSEQ multiplex PCR, and TCRdb holds only the in-frame ones, with some missing. The repertoire includes around 1.6 million clones, 95% to 99% of them detected once, and less than 0.55% sits in the top ten. The chain has TRBV5-4 and TRBJ2-7; a weak D match, TRBD1 (5 bases). The sequence came from a man in his thirties or forties in good health. The sample taken for sequencing was naive CD4+ T cells sorted from blood. Subset meaning: CD45RA+ positively selected. For the CDR3, the DNA is TGTGCCAGCAGCTTGGGCAGGGACTCCTACGAGCAGTACTTC. Its protein is CASSLGRDSYEQYF.